The rows below give T cell receptor beta chains drawn from one sample of a study of blood T cell repertoires in COVID-19. This table comes from immunoSEQ multiplex PCR, and its TCRdb copy is limited to in-frame clones, with some not included. Seen here are 280,000 or so clones, around 85% observed once, and the top ten hold roughly 6.3%. Sequencing used PBMCs or T cells enriched from blood (not recorded which). These receptors were collected from a woman in her thirties or forties who had recovered from COVID-19. Each CDR3 is given with its conserved first and last residue. The D gene is left open where the match is weak. Clone size is not always given. Where it is, it says once, few, many or a class for expanded clones.

D	V	size	J	CDR3	DNA
-	TRBV14	few	TRBJ1-2	CASSQPGTSGYTF	TGTGCCAGCAGCCAGCCCGGGACAAGCGGCTACACCTTC
-	TRBV25-1	-	TRBJ1-5	CASSEDGINQPQHF	TGTGCCAGCAGCGAAGACGGGATCAATCAGCCCCAGCATTTT
TRBD1	TRBV7-6	-	TRBJ2-1	CASSSHPQGAGYNEQFF	TGTGCCAGCAGCTCCCACCCCCAGGGGGCAGGGTACAATGAGCAGTTCTTC
TRBD2	TRBV2	-	TRBJ2-7	CASRGGVSYEQYF	TGTGCCAGCAGGGGAGGGGTCTCCTACGAGCAGTACTTC
TRBD2	TRBV19	-	TRBJ2-5	CASKLAGDQETQYF	TGTGCCAGCAAACTAGCGGGAGACCAAGAGACCCAGTACTTC
TRBD1	TRBV3-1/TRBV3-2	few	TRBJ2-7	CASSRRQGEYEQYF	TGTGCCAGCAGCCGAAGACAGGGTGAATACGAGCAGTACTTC
TRBD2	TRBV28	-	TRBJ2-1	CASSRRLAGNNEQFF	TGTGCCAGCAGCCGACGACTAGCGGGAAACAATGAGCAGTTCTTC
-	TRBV25-1	-	TRBJ2-3	CASSEFPLTDTQYF	TGTGCCAGCAGTGAATTCCCCTTAACAGATACGCAGTATTTT
-	TRBV11-2	-	TRBJ1-6	CASSPGYNSPLHF	TGTGCCAGCAGCCCCGGCTATAATTCACCCCTCCACTTT
-	TRBV2	-	TRBJ1-1	CASSVRGTEAFF	TGTGCCAGCAGTGTCAGGGGCACTGAAGCTTTCTTT
-	TRBV27	-	TRBJ1-1	CASSLNPRAGPQTEAFF	TGTGCCAGCAGTTTAAATCCCAGGGCAGGCCCACAAACTGAAGCTTTCTTT
-	TRBV3-1/TRBV3-2	-	TRBJ1-5	CASSRDISQPQHF	TGTGCCAGCAGCCGGGACATAAGTCAGCCCCAGCATTTT
TRBD2	TRBV2	-	TRBJ2-7	CASSGGTSGLPYEQYF	TGTGCCAGCAGTGGTGGGACTAGCGGGTTACCCTACGAGCAGTACTTC
TRBD1	TRBV18	-	TRBJ1-4	CASSPPGTAENEKLFF	TGTGCCAGCTCACCACCGGGGACAGCGGAGAATGAAAAACTGTTTTTT
TRBD2	TRBV9	-	TRBJ2-3	CASRREATDTQYF	TGTGCCAGCCGACGGGAGGCGACAGATACGCAGTATTTT
-	TRBV28	-	TRBJ1-3	CASKPGGAAGNTIYF	TGTGCCAGTAAGCCGGGGGGGGCGGCTGGAAACACCATATATTTT
TRBD1	TRBV7-8	-	TRBJ2-3	CASSSPQGAKDTQYF	TGTGCCAGCAGCTCCCCCCAGGGGGCCAAAGATACGCAGTATTTT
-	TRBV7-9	-	TRBJ2-7	CASSLAGAGQPGEQYF	TGTGCCAGCAGCTTAGCGGGGGCGGGACAGCCAGGCGAGCAGTACTTC
-	TRBV28	-	TRBJ1-1	CASSEDSMNTEAFF	TGTGCCAGCAGTGAGGACAGCATGAACACTGAAGCTTTCTTT
-	TRBV24-1	-	TRBJ1-5	CATSDPRQTNQPQHF	TGTGCCACCAGTGATCCTCGACAGACTAATCAGCCCCAGCATTTT
-	TRBV19	-	TRBJ1-6	CASSYSSYNSPLHF	TGTGCCAGCAGTTACAGCTCCTATAATTCACCCCTCCACTTT
-	TRBV5-4	-	TRBJ1-1	CASRVDSDTEAFF	TGTGCCAGCAGGGTGGACAGTGACACTGAAGCTTTCTTT
-	TRBV10-1	-	TRBJ1-5	CASSATGMDNQPQHF	TGCGCCAGCAGTGCAACGGGGATGGACAATCAGCCCCAGCATTTT
-	TRBV28	-	TRBJ1-1	CASRRQHLKNTEAFF	TGTGCCAGCAGACGACAACACCTCAAGAACACTGAAGCTTTCTTT
-	TRBV6-2/TRBV6-3	-	TRBJ2-2	CASSYYVSRPTGELFF	TGTGCCAGCAGTTATTACGTGAGTCGCCCCACCGGGGAGCTGTTTTTT
-	TRBV2	-	TRBJ2-7	CASSSDSSYEQYF	TGTGCCAGCAGTTCGGACTCATCCTACGAGCAGTACTTC
-	TRBV2	-	TRBJ1-5	CASSGQLNQPQHF	TGTGCCAGCAGTGGACAGCTAAATCAGCCCCAGCATTTT
TRBD2	TRBV7-2	-	TRBJ2-7	CASSLGLAYEQYF	TGTGCCAGCAGCTTGGGACTAGCCTACGAGCAGTACTTC
-	TRBV7-2	-	TRBJ2-1	CASSLSVLARGNEQFF	TGTGCCAGCAGCTTATCGGTTCTAGCGCGGGGCAATGAGCAGTTCTTC
-	TRBV6-2/TRBV6-3	-	TRBJ2-7	CASSPTLSSYEQYF	TGTGCCAGCAGCCCGACTTTATCCTCCTACGAGCAGTACTTC
-	TRBV7-2	-	TRBJ2-7	CASSLLVPGHKNSYEQYF	TGTGCCAGCAGCTTGCTAGTCCCGGGACACAAAAACTCCTACGAGCAGTACTTC
-	TRBV2	-	TRBJ1-5	CASSRAGAYSNQPQHF	TGTGCCAGCAGTAGGGCGGGGGCTTACAGCAATCAGCCCCAGCATTTT
-	TRBV13	-	TRBJ2-5	CASSFSPYQETQYF	TGTGCCAGCAGCTTCTCTCCGTACCAAGAGACCCAGTACTTC
-	TRBV16	-	TRBJ1-2	CASSQNSRDTDYGYTF	TGTGCCAGCAGCCAAAACAGCCGGGACACCGACTATGGCTACACCTTC
-	TRBV28	-	TRBJ1-3	CASSSVRDVLSGNTIYF	TGTGCCAGCAGTTCCGTGAGGGATGTGCTCTCTGGAAACACCATATATTTT
TRBD1	TRBV19	-	TRBJ1-5	CASSWDRVGSQPQHF	TGTGCCAGTAGTTGGGACAGGGTCGGTAGTCAGCCCCAGCATTTT
-	TRBV3-1/TRBV3-2	few	TRBJ1-3	CAVQSFSGNTIYF	TGTGCCGTACAGAGCTTCTCTGGAAACACCATATATTTT